This T cell receptor (beta chain) was retrieved from a study of OX40 agonist ivuxolimab in advanced cancers. Across the study: Two cutaneous melanoma patients and one hepatocellular carcinoma patient, three in all, had partial responses. Study-level results: On average, CD8+ T cells had more expanded clones than CD4+.

Trimming shortened V by 5 bases and J by 0 bases, and 11 bases separated the two germline ends. Germline CDR1 SQVTM, CDR2 ANQGSEA. The CDR3 runs 14 residues. A remark on this clone: Its specificity is not known.

Measured with immunoSEQ multiplex PCR; TCRdb has only the in-frame clones, and not every one. This sample yields tens of thousands of clones, of which over 80% are seen a single time; roughly 7.3% belongs to the top ten. The chain has TRBV29-1 and TRBJ1-5, with D tentatively TRBD1 (5 bases). The sample consisted of CD4+ or CD8+ T cells sorted from blood, taken in a trial of the OX40 agonist ivuxolimab. The TCR was taken from an adult with an advanced solid tumor such as melanoma, head and neck, liver or kidney cancer. The CDR3 nucleotides read TGCAGCGTTTCGGGGCCGAATAGCAATCAGCCCCAGCATTTT. Amino acids: CSVSGPNSNQPQHF.